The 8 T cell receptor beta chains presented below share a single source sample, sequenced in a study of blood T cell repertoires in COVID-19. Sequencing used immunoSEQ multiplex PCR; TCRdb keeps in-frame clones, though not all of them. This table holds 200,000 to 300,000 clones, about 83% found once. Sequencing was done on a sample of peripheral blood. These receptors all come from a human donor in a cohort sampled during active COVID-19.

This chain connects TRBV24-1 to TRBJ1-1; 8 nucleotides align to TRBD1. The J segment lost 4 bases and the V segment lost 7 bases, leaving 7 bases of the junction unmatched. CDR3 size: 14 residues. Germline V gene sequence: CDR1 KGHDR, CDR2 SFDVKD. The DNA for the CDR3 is TGTGCCACCAGGGGGACAGGATTAGGCACTGAAGCTTTCTTT. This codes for CATRGTGLGTEAFF.

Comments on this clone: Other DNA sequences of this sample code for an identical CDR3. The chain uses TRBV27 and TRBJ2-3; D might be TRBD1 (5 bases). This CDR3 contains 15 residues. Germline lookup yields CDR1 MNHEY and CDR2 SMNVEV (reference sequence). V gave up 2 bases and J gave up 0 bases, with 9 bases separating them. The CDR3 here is CASSLRGQSTDTQYF. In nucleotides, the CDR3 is TGTGCCAGCAGTTTAAGAGGACAAAGCACAGATACGCAGTATTTT.

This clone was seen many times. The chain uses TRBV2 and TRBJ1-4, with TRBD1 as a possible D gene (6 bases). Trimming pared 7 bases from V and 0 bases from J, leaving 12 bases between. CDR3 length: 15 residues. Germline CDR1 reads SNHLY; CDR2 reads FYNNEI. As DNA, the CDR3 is TGTGCCAGCACCTATGGACAGTCAACTAATGAAAAACTGTTTTTT. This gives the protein CASTYGQSTNEKLFF.

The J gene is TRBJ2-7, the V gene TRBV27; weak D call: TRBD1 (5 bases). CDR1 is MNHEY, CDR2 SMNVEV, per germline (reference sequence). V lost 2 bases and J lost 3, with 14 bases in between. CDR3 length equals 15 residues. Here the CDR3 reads CASSLRGRVGYEQYF. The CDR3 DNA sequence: TGTGCCAGCAGTTTAAGGGGAAGGGTAGGCTACGAGCAGTACTTC.

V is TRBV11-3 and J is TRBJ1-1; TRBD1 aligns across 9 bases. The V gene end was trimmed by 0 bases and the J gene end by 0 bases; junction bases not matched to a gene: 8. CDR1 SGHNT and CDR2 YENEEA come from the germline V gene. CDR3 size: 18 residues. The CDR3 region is CASSLDYGTGWVNTEAFF. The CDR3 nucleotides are TGTGCCAGCAGCTTAGATTATGGGACAGGGTGGGTGAACACTGAAGCTTTCTTT.

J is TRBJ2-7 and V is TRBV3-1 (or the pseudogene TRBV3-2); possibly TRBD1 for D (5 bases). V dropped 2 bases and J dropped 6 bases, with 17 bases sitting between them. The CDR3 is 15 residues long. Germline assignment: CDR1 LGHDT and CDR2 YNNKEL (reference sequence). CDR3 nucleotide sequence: TGTGCCAGCAGCCAAATGACAGTAAAAACCGCCGAGCAGTACTTC. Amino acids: CASSQMTVKTAEQYF.

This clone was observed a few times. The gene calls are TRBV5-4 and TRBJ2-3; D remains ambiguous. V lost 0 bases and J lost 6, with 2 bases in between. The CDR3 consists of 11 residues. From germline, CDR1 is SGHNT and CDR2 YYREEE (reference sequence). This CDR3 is CASSLADTQYF. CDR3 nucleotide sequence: TGTGCCAGCAGCTTGGCGGATACGCAGTATTTT.

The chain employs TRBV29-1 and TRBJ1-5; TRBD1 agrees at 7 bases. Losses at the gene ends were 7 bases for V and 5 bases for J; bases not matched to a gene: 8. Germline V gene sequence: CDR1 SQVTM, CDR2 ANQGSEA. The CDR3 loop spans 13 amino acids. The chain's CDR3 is CSGSTGTDQPQHF. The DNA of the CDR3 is TGCAGCGGGTCGACAGGGACGGATCAGCCCCAGCATTTT.